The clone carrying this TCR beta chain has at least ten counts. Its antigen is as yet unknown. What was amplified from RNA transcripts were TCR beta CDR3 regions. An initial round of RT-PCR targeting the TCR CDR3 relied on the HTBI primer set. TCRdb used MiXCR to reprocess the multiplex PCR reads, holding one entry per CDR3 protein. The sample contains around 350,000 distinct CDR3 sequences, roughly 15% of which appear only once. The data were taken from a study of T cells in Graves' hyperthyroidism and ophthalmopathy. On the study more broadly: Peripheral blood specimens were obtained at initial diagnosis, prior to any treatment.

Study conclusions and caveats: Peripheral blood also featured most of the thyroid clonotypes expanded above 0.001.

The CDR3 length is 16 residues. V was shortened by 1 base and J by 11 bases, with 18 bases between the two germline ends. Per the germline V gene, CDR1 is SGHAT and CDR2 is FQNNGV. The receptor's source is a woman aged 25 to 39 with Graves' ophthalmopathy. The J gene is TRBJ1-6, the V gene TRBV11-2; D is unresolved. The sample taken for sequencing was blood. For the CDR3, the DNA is TGTGCCAGCAGCTTAGGGCTGGGCAGACTTAGTCCACCCCTCCACTTT. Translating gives CASSLGLGRLSPPLHF. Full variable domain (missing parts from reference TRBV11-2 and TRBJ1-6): EAGVAQSPRYKIIEKRQSVAFWCNPISGHATLYWYQQILGQGPKLLIQFQNNGVVDDSQLPKDRFSAERLKGVDSTLKIQPAKLEDSAVYLCASSLGLGRLSPPLHFGNGTRLTVT.